This T cell receptor beta chain originates from a study of blood T cells in healthy people across ages. Study in general: Template-switching capture recovered about one barcoded beta molecule per two T cells.

Concerning this clonotype: No antigen is known for it.

With 5 bases clipped from V and 6 bases from J, the junction kept 8 bases outside the gene matches. The CDR3 sequence is 14 residues long. The V gene's germline CDR1 is MNHEY and CDR2 SMNVEV (reference sequence). Points from the study as a whole: Roughly linear declines in TCR beta diversity per million T cells occurred with age. The donors' CMV status was not determined, possibly confounding changes in expanded clonotypes.

Isolated per sample were at least 6 million PBMCs. Through a sample-barcoded 5' primer and a J-beta primer mix, a second PCR was run for roughly 6 to 12 cycles. In TCRdb, the 5' RACE reads were re-called with MiXCR into one record per CDR3 protein. The data hold over 600,000 distinct CDR3 sequences, with 35% to 50% observed a single time. The origin of this receptor is a man older than 75 in good health. The specimen was blood. The chain joins TRBV27 to TRBJ2-3, with 7 bases matching TRBD2. The DNA of the CDR3 is TGTGCCAGCAGTCTGGGACTACCCAAGGATACGCAGTATTTT. It translates to CASSLGLPKDTQYF.